This T cell receptor (beta chain) was documented in a study of PD-1 blockade in classical Hodgkin lymphoma. Overall study findings and caveats: Patients who began taking nivolumab under 1 year after ASCT were left out. Newly diagnosed patients were said to have less baseline TCR diversity than healthy donors did.

This clone was observed a few times. Its antigen remains unidentified. Libraries were prepared by immunoSEQ multiplex PCR; TCRdb keeps only in-frame clonotypes and omits some of them. The sample includes over 75,000 clones, 90% seen only once; the top ten take around 2.9%. This CDR3 is built from 15 residues. CDR1 LNHNV and CDR2 YYDKDF come from the germline V gene (reference sequence). The V and J ends lost 0 bases and 4 bases respectively, with 13 bases between them. This sample's time point: cycle 4 day 1 (C4D1), after 6 weeks of nivolumab. No patient escaped relapse after autologous stem cell transplantation, and brentuximab vedotin exposure varied. When best responses were assessed, they were complete response, partial response or progressive disease.

The V call is TRBV15, the J call TRBJ2-7; D is perhaps TRBD2 (6 bases). The sequencing used peripheral blood mononuclear cells (PBMCs), collected before the fourth cycle of nivolumab. This TCR came from a human donor with classical Hodgkin lymphoma. The CDR3: CATSREAGPQYEQYF. In nucleotides, the CDR3 is TGTGCCACCAGCAGAGAGGCGGGGCCCCAATACGAGCAGTACTTC.